This TCR beta chain was recovered during a study of T cells after yellow fever vaccination. Study information: When fractions had low cell numbers, they were prepared with SMART-Seq v4 Ultra Low Input. Study-wide results and limits: Reappearance after the booster was observed for most primary-vaccination clones (roughly 97% CD4, almost 90% CD8). Researchers report a weaker secondary response that nonetheless peaked faster, day 5 versus 15.

The germline CDR1 and CDR2 sequences are KGHSH and LQKENI. V gave up 3 bases and J gave up 2 bases; unmatched junction bases: 11. This CDR3 has 17 amino acids. The TCR cDNA carried a universal primer site and UMIs from 5'RACE template switching. MiXCR, applied by TCRdb to the 5' RACE reads, yields one record per CDR3 protein. The repertoire holds around 500,000 distinct CDR3 sequences, with roughly a fifth as singletons. This clonotype appeared a few times. Its antigen is undetermined. The receptor was derived from a young man who received the YFV17D yellow fever vaccine. J is TRBJ2-3 and V is TRBV18; 7 bases are a match to TRBD2. Sequences were derived from PBMCs, sampled approximately 20 days after the first yellow fever vaccination. This CDR3 reads CASSPRGAGVHTDTQYF. The CDR3 region has the DNA TGTGCCAGCTCACCGCGAGGTGCGGGGGTCCACACAGATACGCAGTATTTT.